The next 18 T cell receptor beta chains were all read from a single sample in a study of graft-versus-host responses after intestinal transplantation. Intraepithelial lymphocytes and lamina propria lymphocytes were released through processing of graft tissue. The repertoire was sequenced with immunoSEQ multiplex PCR; TCRdb's copy has only in-frame clones and lacks some. Counted here are about 63,000 clones, approximately 88% occurring once; the ten biggest clones make up around 1.8%. The sequencing used ileum tissue, collected roughly 54 weeks after transplant. The receptors stem from a human patient who received an intestinal transplant, so some T cells may come from the graft donor.

This chain connects TRBV7-2 to TRBJ1-5; TRBD1 matches at 9 bases. The CDR3 spans 18 residues. The trim removed 5 bases at V and 2 bases at J, leaving 13 bases unmatched. Per germline, CDR1 SGHTA and CDR2 FQGNSA. CDR3 protein: CASSRGQGPLSGNQPQHF. DNA for the CDR3: TGTGCCAGCAGCCGCGGACAGGGGCCTCTGTCGGGCAATCAGCCCCAGCATTTT.

V usage is TRBV6-5 and J usage is TRBJ1-3; D not resolved. CDR1 is MNHEY and CDR2 is SVGAGI in the germline V gene. V lost 0 bases, J lost 8 bases, and 11 bases lay in between. The CDR3 totals 14 residues. CDR3 nucleotides: TGTGCCAGCAGTTACTCGATTGGGAGAGACACCATATATTTT. Amino acid sequence: CASSYSIGRDTIYF.

The chain combines TRBV7-9 with TRBJ1-6; 7 nucleotides match TRBD1. Germline assignment: CDR1 SEHNR and CDR2 FQNEAQ (reference sequence). J gave up 4 bases and V 4 bases, and 7 bases lay outside the gene matches. The CDR3 has 16 amino acids. Here the CDR3 DNA reads TGTGCCAGCAGCTCCGGGACAGACCTTTATAATTCACCCCTCCACTTT. Its protein is CASSSGTDLYNSPLHF.

The rearrangement joins TRBV6-6 to TRBJ2-7; the D is unclear. The CDR3 has 13 residues. Germline CDR1 reads MNHNY; CDR2 reads SVGAGI (reference sequence). The V end was cut by 5 bases, the J end by 1 base, with 9 bases between. CDR3 in DNA: TGTGCCAGCAGTCCTACAGTTTCCTACGAGCAGTACTTC. Its protein is CASSPTVSYEQYF.

This clone was counted a few times. V gene TRBV7-3 combines with J gene TRBJ2-1, with 8 bases that match TRBD2. The CDR3 consists of 16 residues. Germline V gene data show CDR1 as SGHTA and CDR2 as FQGTGA. The V gene end was trimmed by 4 bases and the J gene end by 6 bases; junction bases not matched to a gene: 11. The CDR3 coding sequence is TGTGCCAGCAGCTCGACCGGGACTAGGTCTTCCAATGAGCAGTTCTTC. It is translated as CASSSTGTRSSNEQFF.

Comments on this clone: Other DNA variants within this sample encode the same CDR3. The V and J genes are TRBV5-6 and TRBJ2-2; tentatively, D is TRBD2 (7 bases). The germline V and J ends were trimmed by 0 bases and 5 bases, with 11 bases remaining between them. CDR1 SGHDT and CDR2 YYEEEE come from the germline V gene. This CDR3 is built from 15 residues. The DNA for the CDR3 is TGTGCCAGCAGCTTGGCGAGGGGGGGGACCGGGGAGCTGTTTTTT. Protein sequence: CASSLARGGTGELFF.

In regard to this clone: Likely a read error: the CDR3 ends without its conserved phenylalanine or tryptophan. The rearrangement links TRBV29-1 to TRBJ1-2; D possibly corresponds to TRBD1 (5 bases). The CDR3 spans 14 residues. V was cut by 6 bases and J by 3 bases, with 17 bases left in between. Germline CDR1 is SQVTM and CDR2 is ANQGSEA. The CDR3 DNA reads as TGCAGCGTCCTGCCCGGGGCGACGGACTATGGCTACACCCTC. Amino acids: CSVLPGATDYGYTL.

The sample holds a few counts of this clone. The chain employs TRBV6-1 and TRBJ2-2, with a weak D call TRBD1 (6 bases). Germline V lookup: CDR1 MNHNS, CDR2 SASEGT. The CDR3 is made up of 15 amino acids. With 4 bases removed from V and 5 bases from J, the gap between germline ends came to 14 bases. The chain's CDR3 is CASSGSRGWTGELFF. CDR3 DNA sequence: TGTGCCAGCAGTGGTAGTAGGGGGTGGACCGGGGAGCTGTTTTTT.

The rearrangement joins TRBV30 to TRBJ2-7, with 7 bases that match TRBD1. CDR3 length: 15 residues. The trim removed 5 bases at V and 3 bases at J, leaving 13 bases unmatched. The germline gives CDR1 GTSNPN, CDR2 SVGIG (reference sequence). In DNA, the CDR3 is TGTGCCTGGGATCGCCCCTTGGGACAGAACTACGAGCAGTACTTC. It encodes CAWDRPLGQNYEQYF.

The chain couples TRBV29-1 to TRBJ1-5; D is undetermined. This CDR3 contains 12 residues. V was shortened by 4 bases and J by 6 bases, with 10 bases between the two germline ends. The germline gives CDR1 SQVTM, CDR2 ANQGSEA. The CDR3 region has the DNA TGCAGCGTTGTTAACGGGCGTCAGCCCCAGCATTTT. Its protein product is CSVVNGRQPQHF.

The J gene is TRBJ2-2, the V gene TRBV5-1; maybe TRBD2 (5 bases). Germline values: CDR1 SGHRS, CDR2 YFSETQ. Between the trimmed V and J ends, which lost 4 bases and 3 bases, there was a span of 19 bases. There are 17 residues in the CDR3. The CDR3 here is CASSTSRRGWDTGELFF. The CDR3 DNA sequence: TGCGCCAGCAGCACCTCCCGTCGGGGATGGGACACCGGGGAGCTGTTTTTT.

J is TRBJ2-3 and V is TRBV11-3; D gene ambiguous. The CDR3 loop spans 17 amino acids. Trimming pared 5 bases from V and 0 bases from J, leaving 18 bases between. Germline V gives CDR1 SGHNT, CDR2 YENEEA. The CDR3 sequence: CASSPKNSGPSTDTQYF. CDR3 DNA: TGTGCCAGCAGCCCGAAGAATTCCGGTCCCAGCACAGATACGCAGTATTTT.

V is TRBV13 and J is TRBJ2-5, with 11 bases matching TRBD2. The J call is uncertain, as TRBJ2-7 better fits the DNA end. The CDR3 has 15 residues. From germline, CDR1 is PRHDT and CDR2 FYEKMQ (reference sequence). In nucleotides, the CDR3 is TGTGCCAGCAGCTTATCCCTAGCGGGGGGAAACGAGCAGTACTTC. Translated: CASSLSLAGGNEQYF.

The chain is built from TRBV11-3 and TRBJ2-7; D possibly matches TRBD1 or TRBD2 (5 bases each). V shed 5 bases and J shed 2 bases, with 13 bases lying between them. Per germline, CDR1 SGHNT and CDR2 YENEEA. CDR3 size: 14 residues. The CDR3 sequence: CASSHGDAPYEQYF. The CDR3 nucleotides read TGTGCCAGCAGCCACGGGGACGCTCCCTACGAGCAGTACTTC.

V and J are TRBV29-1 and TRBJ2-3; weak D call: TRBD1 (6 bases). Germline V gene data show CDR1 as SQVTM and CDR2 as ANQGSEA. The CDR3 covers 15 residues. Trimming cost V 4 bases and J 1 base, with 15 bases left between them. The CDR3 loop reads CSVGILHRGTDTQYF. In nucleotides, the CDR3 is TGCAGCGTTGGGATCCTACACAGGGGCACAGATACGCAGTATTTT.

This sequence joins TRBV7-9 and TRBJ2-5; tentatively, D is TRBD2 (5 bases). The CDR3 length is 14 residues. Germline V gives CDR1 SEHNR, CDR2 FQNEAQ (reference sequence). V was trimmed by 4 bases and J by 0 bases, leaving 9 bases between them. CDR3 bases: TGTGCCAGCAGCTGGACTGAGTACCAAGAGACCCAGTACTTC. Translated: CASSWTEYQETQYF.

V gene TRBV28 combines with J gene TRBJ2-3; TRBD1 matches at 7 bases. Germline V lookup: CDR1 MDHEN, CDR2 SYDVKM. CDR3 size: 20 residues. Unmatched junction bases numbered 21, after V lost 4 bases and J lost 2 bases. The CDR3 nucleotides are TGTGCCAGCAGTTGGTCAATGAAGACCGGGACAGAAGATTTCACAGATACGCAGTATTTT. Protein: CASSWSMKTGTEDFTDTQYF.

CDR3 in DNA: TGTGCCAGCAGTGAAGCCGGGGACAGGGGCGAAAAACTGTTTTTT. It encodes CASSEAGDRGEKLFF. V is TRBV2 and J is TRBJ1-4; 10 nucleotides line up with TRBD1. Germline CDR1 SNHLY, CDR2 FYNNEI. This CDR3 region has 15 residues. Germline trimming cut 0 bases from V and 8 bases from J; bases unmatched to any gene: 3. The full variable domain, with the rest looked up from reference TRBV2 and TRBJ1-4, is EPEVTQTPSHQVTQMGQEVILRCVPISNHLYFYWYRQILGQKVEFLVSFYNNEISEKSEIFDDQFSVERPDGSNFTLKIRSTKLEDSAMYFCASSEAGDRGEKLFFGSGTQLSVL.